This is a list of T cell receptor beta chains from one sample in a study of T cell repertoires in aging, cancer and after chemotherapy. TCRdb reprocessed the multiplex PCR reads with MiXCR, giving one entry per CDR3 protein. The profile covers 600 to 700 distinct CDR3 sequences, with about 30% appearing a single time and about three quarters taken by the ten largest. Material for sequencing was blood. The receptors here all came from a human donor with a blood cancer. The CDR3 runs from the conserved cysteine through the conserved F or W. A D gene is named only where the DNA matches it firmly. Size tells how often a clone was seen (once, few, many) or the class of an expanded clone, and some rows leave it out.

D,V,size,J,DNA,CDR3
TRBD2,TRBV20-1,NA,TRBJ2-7,TGCAGTGCTAGGTCCCTAAGCGGGAGAGATTACGAGCAGTACTTC,CSARSLSGRDYEQYF
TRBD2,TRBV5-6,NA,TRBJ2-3,TGTGCCAGCAGCTGGGCGGGGGGAGGGACAGATACGCAGTATTTT,CASSWAGGGTDTQYF
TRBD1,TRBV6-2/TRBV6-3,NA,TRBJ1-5,TGTGCCAGCAGTTTAACAGGGGGATTGAGCAATCAGCCCCAGCATTTT,CASSLTGGLSNQPQHF
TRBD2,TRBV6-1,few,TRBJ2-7,TGTGCCAGCACCACGACTAGCGGGAGATCTTACGAGCAGTACTTC,CASTTTSGRSYEQYF
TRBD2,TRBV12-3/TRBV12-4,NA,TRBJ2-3,TGTGCCAGCAGTTTAAGGAGCGGGGGCTGGGATACGCAGTATTTT,CASSLRSGGWDTQYF
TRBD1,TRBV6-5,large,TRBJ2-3,TGTGCCAGCAGTTGGACAGGGGTGGGCACAGATACGCAGTATTTT,CASSWTGVGTDTQYF
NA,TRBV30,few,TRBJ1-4,TGTGCCCGAGTTGATAATGAAAAACTGTTTTTT,CARVDNEKLFF
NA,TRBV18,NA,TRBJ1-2,TGTGCCAGCTCACCACCGGACAGATATTATGGCTACACCTTC,CASSPPDRYYGYTF
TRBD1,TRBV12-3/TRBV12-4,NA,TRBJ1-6,TGTGCCAGCAGTTTAAAGGGCTCAGGACAGGGTAATTCACCCCTCCACTTT,CASSLKGSGQGNSPLHF
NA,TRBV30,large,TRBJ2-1,TGTGCCTGGAGTGATGGAGGGCAATCCTACAATGAGCAGTTCTTC,CAWSDGGQSYNEQFF
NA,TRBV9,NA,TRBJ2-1,TGTGCCAGCAGCGTCTCGGATCGCGAGCAGTTCTTC,CASSVSDREQFF
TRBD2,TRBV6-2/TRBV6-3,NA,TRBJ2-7,TGTGCCACCGCCCTGAACCGGGAGGCCTACGAGCAGTACTTC,CATALNREAYEQYF
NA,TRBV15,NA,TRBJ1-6,TGTGCCACCAGCAGGTATCTCTGGGGAGTCCGGTCATCAAATTCACCCCTCCACTTT,CATSRYLWGVRSSNSPLHF
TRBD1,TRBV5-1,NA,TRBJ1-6,TGCGCCAGCAGCGGGTCCGGGACAGGGAATTCACCCCTCCACTTT,CASSGSGTGNSPLHF
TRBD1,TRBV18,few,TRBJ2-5,TGTGCCAGCTCACCGGCAGGGGGAGAGACCCAGTACTTC,CASSPAGGETQYF
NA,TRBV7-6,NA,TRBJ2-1,TGTGCCAGCAGCCATCTCGGAGGGAGCTACTACAATGAGCAGTTCTTC,CASSHLGGSYYNEQFF
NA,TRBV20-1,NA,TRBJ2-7,TGCAGTGCGTCAACTAGGCCTCCCTACGAGCAGTACTTC,CSASTRPPYEQYF
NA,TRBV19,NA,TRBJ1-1,TGTGCCAGTAGTATTGGGGTCACGATGGAGGGCACTGAAGCTTTCTTT,CASSIGVTMEGTEAFF
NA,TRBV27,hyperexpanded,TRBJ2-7,TGTGCCAGCAGTTTAGAACGACGGCCGTCCGGGACTGGAACAGACGAGCAGTACTTC,CASSLERRPSGTGTDEQYF
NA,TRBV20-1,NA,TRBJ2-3,TGCAGTGCTAGAGATATTGCGGAAGGAGATACGCAGTATTTT,CSARDIAEGDTQYF
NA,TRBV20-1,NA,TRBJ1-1,TGCAGTGCTAGGGCGGACGGCCAAGTCGCTGAAGCTTTCTTT,CSARADGQVAEAFF
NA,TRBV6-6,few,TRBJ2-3,TGTGCCAGCGGAATTACAGATACGCAGTATTTT,CASGITDTQYF
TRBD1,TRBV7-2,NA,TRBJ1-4,TGTGCCAGCAGCTTCGGACAGGGGGCGCGTCCTGAAAAACTGTTTTTT,CASSFGQGARPEKLFF
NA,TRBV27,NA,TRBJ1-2,TGTGCCAGCAGCCCCTCAGGGGCGACGGGGCTAAACTATGGCTACACCTTC,CASSPSGATGLNYGYTF
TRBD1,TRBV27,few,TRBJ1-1,TGTGCCAGCAGTCGGCCCGGGACAGGGGCAACTGAAGCTTTCTTT,CASSRPGTGATEAFF
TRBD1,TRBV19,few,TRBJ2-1,TGTGCCAGGTCGATGGGACAGGGGGGCTACAATGAGCAGTTCTTC,CARSMGQGGYNEQFF
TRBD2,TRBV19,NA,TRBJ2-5,TGTGCCAGTAGTATAACGGGAGGTGCCGTCATGACCCAGTACTTC,CASSITGGAVMTQYF
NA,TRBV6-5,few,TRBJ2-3,TGTGCCAGCGGAGGTCTCTCAGCGGCGACAGATACGCAGTATTTT,CASGGLSAATDTQYF
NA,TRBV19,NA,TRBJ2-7,TGTGCCAGTAGTATAGTGGAGGGCTACGAGCAGTACTTC,CASSIVEGYEQYF
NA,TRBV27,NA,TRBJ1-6,TGTGCCAGCAGTCCCTCTCGGGGATCCTATAATTCACCCCTCCACTTT,CASSPSRGSYNSPLHF
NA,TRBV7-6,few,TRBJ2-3,TGTGCCAGCAGCTTAGGGTTCACAGATACGCAGTATTTT,CASSLGFTDTQYF
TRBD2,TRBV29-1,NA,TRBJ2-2,TGCAGCGTTTACGGGACTAGCCGGAACACCGGGGAGCTGTTTTTT,CSVYGTSRNTGELFF
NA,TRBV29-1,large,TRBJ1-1,TGCAGCGTTGTAGGGTACGGGAACACTGAAGCTTTCTTT,CSVVGYGNTEAFF
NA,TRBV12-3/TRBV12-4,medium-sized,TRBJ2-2,TGTGCCAGCATTAGGGTGTCCGGGGAGCTGTTTTTT,CASIRVSGELFF
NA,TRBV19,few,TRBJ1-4,TGTGCCAGCACAGGTGGCGGGACGTTTAATGAAAAACTGTTTTTT,CASTGGGTFNEKLFF
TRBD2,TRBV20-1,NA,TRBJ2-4,TGCAGTGCTAGTCCAGCGGGGCTAGCCAAAAACATTCAGTACTTC,CSASPAGLAKNIQYF